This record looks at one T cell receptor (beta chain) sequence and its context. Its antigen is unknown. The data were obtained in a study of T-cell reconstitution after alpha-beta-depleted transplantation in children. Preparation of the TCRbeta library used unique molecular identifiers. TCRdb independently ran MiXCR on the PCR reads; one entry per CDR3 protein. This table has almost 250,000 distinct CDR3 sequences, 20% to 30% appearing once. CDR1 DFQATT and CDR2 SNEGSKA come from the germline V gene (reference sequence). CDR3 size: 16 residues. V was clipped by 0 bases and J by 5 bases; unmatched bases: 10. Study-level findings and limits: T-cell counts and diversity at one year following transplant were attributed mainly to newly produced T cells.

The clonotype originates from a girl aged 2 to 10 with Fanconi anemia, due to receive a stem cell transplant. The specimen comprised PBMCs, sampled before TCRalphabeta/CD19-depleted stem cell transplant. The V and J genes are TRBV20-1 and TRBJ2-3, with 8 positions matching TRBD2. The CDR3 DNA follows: TGCAGTGCTAGAGATTGGGGTAGCGGGACGGTAGATACGCAGTATTTT. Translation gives CSARDWGSGTVDTQYF.